What follows describes a single T cell receptor beta chain. Its specificity is unknown. The record originates from a study of follicular helper T cells after annual influenza vaccination. The CDR3 has 20 residues. V shed 2 bases, J shed 2 bases, and the junction held 12 bases outside the gene matches. Germline lookup yields CDR1 SGHRS and CDR2 YFSETQ. Specified time point: 2014-2015 season, 7 days after vaccination. Between about 35 and 110 mL of blood was drawn per time point. Study observations and caveats: Successive annual vaccinations recalled a recurrent oligoclonal ICOS+CD38+ cTfh response with influenza-specific clonotypes. Day 7 ICOS+CD38+ clones were most often found later in ICOS-CD38- cTfh cells.

TCRB was sequenced at Survey level resolution. This table comes from immunoSEQ multiplex PCR, and its TCRdb copy is limited to in-frame clones, with some not included. Altogether nearly 15,000 clones are present, roughly 84% being singletons, with the ten largest covering roughly 1.3%. This sequence joins TRBV5-1 and TRBJ2-6, with 11 bases lining up with TRBD1. Source: CXCR5+ CD38- circulating T follicular helper cells from blood, taken 7 days after influenza vaccination. As for subset: circulating Tfh, non-naive CD4+CXCR5+PD-1+ (ICOS+CD38+ or ICOS-CD38-). The source is an adult who received the influenza vaccine. The CDR3 here is CASSLRGPGQGGPGANVLTF. The CDR3, as DNA: TGCGCCAGCAGCTTACGCGGGCCGGGACAGGGGGGTCCTGGGGCCAACGTCCTGACTTTC.